One sample yielded the 9 T cell receptor beta chains listed below, sequenced in a study of blood T cell repertoires in COVID-19. Clones were sequenced by immunoSEQ multiplex PCR, and TCRdb holds only the in-frame ones, with some missing. Of around 390,000 clones in the sample, approximately 87% were seen once. The sequenced material came from PBMCs or T cells enriched from blood (not recorded which). Receptors originate from a woman aged 45-65 years who had recovered from COVID-19.

The chain links TRBV3-1 (or the pseudogene TRBV3-2) to TRBJ1-2; no firm D call. Deletions cut 3 bases from V and 8 bases from J, with 13 bases between. Germline lookup yields CDR1 LGHDT and CDR2 YNNKEL (reference sequence). The CDR3 has 13 amino acids. The CDR3 protein is CASSQSLLGGYTF. In nucleotides, the CDR3 is TGTGCCAGCAGCCAGTCGCTCCTCGGGGGCTACACCTTC.

This clone was found a few times. The chain uses TRBV6-1 and TRBJ1-2, with D tentatively TRBD1 (5 bases). Deletions cut 0 bases from V and 5 bases from J, with 16 bases between. The CDR3 spans 16 residues. Germline lookup yields CDR1 MNHNS and CDR2 SASEGT. The CDR3, as DNA: TGTGCCAGCAGTGAAGCGCTTCGGGGAGGGGTGTATGGCTACACCTTC. Amino acids: CASSEALRGGVYGYTF.

The chain links TRBV2 to TRBJ1-1; D may be TRBD1 (6 bases). V shed 4 bases and J shed 5 bases, with 8 bases lying between them. CDR3 length: 12 amino acids. Germline lookup yields CDR1 SNHLY and CDR2 FYNNEI. This CDR3 is CASSGDMTEAFF. The CDR3 DNA is TGTGCCAGCAGTGGGGACATGACTGAAGCTTTCTTT.

The chain has TRBV2 and TRBJ2-3; TRBD2 matches at 11 bases. Germline assignment: CDR1 SNHLY and CDR2 FYNNEI. The CDR3 length is 19 residues. The V gene end was trimmed by 6 bases and the J gene end by 0 bases; junction bases not matched to a gene: 14. The CDR3: CASRYRSGTSGASTDTQYF. Written as DNA, the CDR3 is TGTGCCAGCAGGTACAGATCCGGGACTAGCGGTGCTAGCACAGATACGCAGTATTTT.

The chain uses TRBV6-2 or TRBV6-3 and TRBJ1-3, with unresolved D. V was clipped by 5 bases and J by 3 bases, with 14 bases between them. The CDR3 consists of 15 residues. Looked up from germline, CDR1 is MNHEY and CDR2 is SVGEGT. CDR3 in DNA: TGTGCCAGCAGTGACGGCGGTAGGAGTGGAAACACCATATATTTT. It translates to CASSDGGRSGNTIYF.

This chain joins TRBV19 and TRBJ1-1, with 7 bases lining up with TRBD1. The CDR3 sequence is 12 residues long. Germline assignment: CDR1 LNHDA and CDR2 SQIVND (reference sequence). V lost 7 bases to trimming and J lost 5 bases; unmatched junction nucleotides: 4. CDR3 region: CASTPGGTEAFF. For the CDR3, the DNA is TGTGCCAGTACCCCAGGGGGGACTGAAGCTTTCTTT.

This chain connects TRBV6-5 to TRBJ2-7, with a weak D call TRBD2 (6 bases). V was cut by 4 bases and J by 6 bases, with 13 bases left in between. CDR3 size: 13 residues. Germline V gene lookup returns CDR1 MNHEY and CDR2 SVGAGI. As DNA, the CDR3 is TGTGCCAGCAGTTCCAGCGGGCGGGGCGAGCAGTACTTC. It specifies CASSSSGRGEQYF.

The CDR3 is CASKTTGTGAEQYF. As DNA, the CDR3 is TGTGCCAGTAAAACAACCGGGACAGGGGCCGAGCAGTACTTC. V usage is TRBV19 and J usage is TRBJ2-7; TRBD1 aligns across 10 bases. There are 14 residues in the CDR3. V lost 7 bases to trimming and J lost 6 bases; unmatched junction nucleotides: 9. The germline CDR1 and CDR2 sequences are LNHDA and SQIVND (reference sequence).

The CDR3 loop reads CATSRGTGGDQPQHF. The CDR3 DNA follows: TGTGCCACCAGCAGAGGAACAGGGGGCGATCAGCCCCAGCATTTT. The gene calls are TRBV15 and TRBJ1-5, with 9 bases lining up with TRBD1. V dropped 1 base and J dropped 5; count of bases not matched to a gene: 3. The length of the CDR3 is 15 residues. Looked up from germline, CDR1 is LNHNV and CDR2 is YYDKDF (reference sequence).